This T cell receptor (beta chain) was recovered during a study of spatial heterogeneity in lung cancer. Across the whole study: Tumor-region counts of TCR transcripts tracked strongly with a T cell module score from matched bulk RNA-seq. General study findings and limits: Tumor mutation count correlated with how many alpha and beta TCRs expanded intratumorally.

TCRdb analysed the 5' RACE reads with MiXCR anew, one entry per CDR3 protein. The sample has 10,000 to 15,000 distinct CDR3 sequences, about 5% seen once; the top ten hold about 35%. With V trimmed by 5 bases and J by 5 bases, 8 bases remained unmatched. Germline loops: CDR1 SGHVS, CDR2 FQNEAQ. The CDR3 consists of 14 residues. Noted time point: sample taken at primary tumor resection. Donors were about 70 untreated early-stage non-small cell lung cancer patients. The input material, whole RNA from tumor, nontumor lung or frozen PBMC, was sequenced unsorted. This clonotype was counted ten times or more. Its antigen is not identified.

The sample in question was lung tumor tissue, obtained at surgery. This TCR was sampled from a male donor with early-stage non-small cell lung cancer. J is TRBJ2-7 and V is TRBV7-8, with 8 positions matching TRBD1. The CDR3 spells CASSPRDRKDEQYF. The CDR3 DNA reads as TGTGCCAGCAGCCCCCGGGACAGGAAAGACGAGCAGTACTTC.